A selection of T cell receptor beta chains follows, all from one sample in a study of blood T cell repertoires in COVID-19. Repertoires were generated with immunoSEQ multiplex PCR, while TCRdb's copy carries only in-frame clones and drops some. The sample holds about 140,000 clones, approximately 79% seen once. The specimen sequenced was PBMCs or T cells enriched from blood (not recorded which). The receptors here all came from a woman in her 50s who had recovered from COVID-19. The CDR3 runs from the conserved cysteine through the conserved F or W. Each record gives: CDR3 protein, J gene, V gene.

CDR3 protein: CASSPRTGVGIQYF; J gene: TRBJ2-4; V gene: TRBV28
CDR3 protein: CASIPDLLAKNIQYF; J gene: TRBJ2-4; V gene: TRBV2
CDR3 protein: CASSPETVNTEAFF; J gene: TRBJ1-1; V gene: TRBV18
CDR3 protein: CASSPGGWDWNTEAFF; J gene: TRBJ1-1; V gene: TRBV5-1
CDR3 protein: CASSLSQGARLSSAFF; J gene: TRBJ1-1; V gene: TRBV27
CDR3 protein: CASSQRTGGGDTQYF; J gene: TRBJ2-3; V gene: TRBV14
CDR3 protein: CASSLLASQPQHF; J gene: TRBJ1-5; V gene: TRBV28
CDR3 protein: CATSDLTGTSGTNEQFF; J gene: TRBJ2-1; V gene: TRBV24-1
CDR3 protein: CASADTYDRGTGELFF; J gene: TRBJ2-2; V gene: TRBV18
CDR3 protein: CASSHDSIYGYTF; J gene: TRBJ1-2; V gene: TRBV5-5
CDR3 protein: CASSLAPSGDSISYEQYF; J gene: TRBJ2-7; V gene: TRBV5-5
CDR3 protein: CAISRGLAGQETQYF; J gene: TRBJ2-5; V gene: TRBV10-3
CDR3 protein: CASSQRVWAGGVTQYF; J gene: TRBJ2-5; V gene: TRBV3-1/TRBV3-2
CDR3 protein: CASSSGDRKNTEAFF; J gene: TRBJ1-1; V gene: TRBV11-2
CDR3 protein: CASSLDTSGNYEQYF; J gene: TRBJ2-7; V gene: TRBV5-1
CDR3 protein: CASIITGGGEQFF; J gene: TRBJ2-1; V gene: TRBV27
CDR3 protein: CASRLAGSPGEQYF; J gene: TRBJ2-7; V gene: TRBV19
CDR3 protein: CASSHFPLGSRGAGRGTGELFF; J gene: TRBJ2-2; V gene: TRBV4-1
CDR3 protein: CASSGGLGNQPQHF; J gene: TRBJ1-5; V gene: TRBV28
CDR3 protein: CASSDSMQGMREQFF; J gene: TRBJ2-1; V gene: TRBV6-4
CDR3 protein: CASSEEAGLGETQYF; J gene: TRBJ2-5; V gene: TRBV2
CDR3 protein: CASTMGTGTNEKLFF; J gene: TRBJ1-4; V gene: TRBV19
CDR3 protein: CASRPQRDSYEQYF; J gene: TRBJ2-7; V gene: TRBV5-1
CDR3 protein: CASSPGQTFRHEQYF; J gene: TRBJ2-7; V gene: TRBV5-1
CDR3 protein: CASSFGDRKSPLHF; J gene: TRBJ1-6; V gene: TRBV5-6
CDR3 protein: CASSYSNTYEQYF; J gene: TRBJ2-7; V gene: TRBV6-5
CDR3 protein: CASSQEVLAGPGDTQYF; J gene: TRBJ2-3; V gene: TRBV3-1/TRBV3-2
CDR3 protein: CASSPTTGDFQEQYF; J gene: TRBJ2-7; V gene: TRBV18
CDR3 protein: CASSKVLAGWNEQFF; J gene: TRBJ2-1; V gene: TRBV27
CDR3 protein: CAWRNRQGNSPLHF; J gene: TRBJ1-6; V gene: TRBV30
CDR3 protein: CASNKDRANYGYTF; J gene: TRBJ1-2; V gene: TRBV7-8
CDR3 protein: CASSYSRGNQETQYF; J gene: TRBJ2-5; V gene: TRBV6-6
CDR3 protein: CASSPPLQGLGNNQPQHF; J gene: TRBJ1-5; V gene: TRBV7-8
CDR3 protein: CASSPPGGGALYNEQFF; J gene: TRBJ2-1; V gene: TRBV11-2
CDR3 protein: CASRASGGSYNEQFF; J gene: TRBJ2-1; V gene: TRBV14
CDR3 protein: CASSDVQRAPLYNEQFF; J gene: TRBJ2-1; V gene: TRBV6-1
CDR3 protein: CASSLGGLSNNEQFF; J gene: TRBJ2-1; V gene: TRBV3-1/TRBV3-2
CDR3 protein: CATSPRGGSTGELFF; J gene: TRBJ2-2; V gene: TRBV5-1
CDR3 protein: CAISIQAPDQPQHF; J gene: TRBJ1-5; V gene: TRBV10-3
CDR3 protein: CASLAGANNEQFF; J gene: TRBJ2-1; V gene: TRBV7-9
CDR3 protein: CASRQTGVDEKLFF; J gene: TRBJ1-4; V gene: TRBV5-1